The text below deals with one T cell receptor (beta chain). Its antigen is unidentified. Data came from immunoSEQ multiplex PCR; TCRdb stores just in-frame clones and leaves some out. The sample includes fewer than 90,000 clones, about 95% of them seen just once. Trimming stripped 4 bases from V and 2 bases from J, with 8 bases between. CDR3 size: 13 residues. The V gene's germline CDR1 is SGHRS and CDR2 YFSETQ. The sample belongs to a study of graft-versus-host responses after intestinal transplantation. The wider study: As for transplant type, recipients had multivisceral, liver-intestinal, or isolated intestinal grafts. Overall study results and limits: Circulating GvH clones peaking coincided with falling HvG clones soon after transplant. Detected in recipient marrow were GvH clones, some of which were first observed in ileum or blood.

The chain carries TRBV5-1 and TRBJ2-3, with unresolved D. This clonotype was sampled from a human donor who was the organ donor for an intestinal transplant. The sequencing used unstimulated CD4+ T cells sorted from spleen or lymph node cells, collected before transplant. The CDR3 reads CASSVRLTDTQYF. The CDR3 coding sequence is TGCGCCAGCAGCGTCAGACTCACAGATACGCAGTATTTT.